Listed here is a single T cell receptor (beta chain). The data originate from a study of blood T cell repertoires in COVID-19. The V and J ends lost 0 bases and 5 bases, in that order; junction bases with no gene match: 3. Germline-derived CDR1 and CDR2 are GTSNPN and SVGIG (reference sequence). The CDR3 length is 13 residues. Measured with immunoSEQ multiplex PCR; TCRdb has only the in-frame clones, and not every one. The data hold 200,000 to 250,000 clones, with about 78% observed a single time. J is TRBJ2-5 and V is TRBV30; 7 positions match TRBD2. The TCR was taken from a woman in her 70s with acute or convalescent COVID-19. Sequenced: peripheral blood. Written as DNA, the CDR3 is TGTGCCTGGAGTGTGAGGGGAGGGGAGACCCAGTACTTC. Translated, it gives CAWSVRGGETQYF.